The 18 T cell receptor beta chains below all came from one sample that was sequenced in a study of siplizumab effects on memory and regulatory T cells. Measured with immunoSEQ multiplex PCR; TCRdb has only the in-frame clones, and not every one. This table has 99,000 or so clones, about 93% appearing once. Sequencing was carried out using Tregs sorted from blood. The source of these receptors is a human donor in good health.

V gene TRBV9 combines with J gene TRBJ2-1, with a possible D match to TRBD1 (6 bases). Germline values: CDR1 SGDLS, CDR2 YYNGEE. V lost 5 bases, J lost 5 bases, and 17 bases lay in between. The CDR3 length is 15 residues. The CDR3 loop reads CASSTAGTYHNEQFF. In DNA, the CDR3 is TGTGCCAGCAGTACCGCCGGGACATATCACAATGAGCAGTTCTTC.

The chain is built from TRBV6-1 and TRBJ2-7; no reliable D call. Germline CDR1 is MNHNS and CDR2 is SASEGT. The CDR3 length is 13 residues. V lost 4 bases and J lost 2, with 9 bases in between. The CDR3 protein is CASSARVAYEQYF. CDR3 coding DNA: TGTGCCAGCAGTGCCCGGGTTGCCTACGAGCAGTACTTC.

The DNA for the CDR3 is TGTGCCAGCAGTGTTCTCTCGGGCTATAACTATGGCTACACCTTC. Translating it yields CASSVLSGYNYGYTF. The chain couples TRBV6-1 to TRBJ1-2; D remains unclear. V lost 4 bases, J lost 1 base, and 13 bases lay in between. The CDR3 has 15 residues. CDR1 is MNHNS and CDR2 is SASEGT in the germline V gene.

The chain carries TRBV5-1 and TRBJ2-7, with D possibly TRBD1 on 5 matching bases. This CDR3 is 12 amino acids long. Per germline, CDR1 SGHRS and CDR2 YFSETQ. The germline V and J ends were trimmed by 7 bases and 4 bases, with 12 bases remaining between them. The CDR3 DNA reads TGCGCCAGCGTTCTGGGGCCTTACGAGCAGTACTTC. Translation: CASVLGPYEQYF.

This clone is a singleton in its sample. The CDR3 protein is CASSLVYTGELFF. The DNA for the CDR3 is TGTGCCAGCAGCTTAGTTTACACCGGGGAGCTGTTTTTT. The genes are TRBV11-3 and TRBJ2-2; no definite D call. Germline V CDR1 and CDR2: SGHNT, YENEEA. This CDR3 comprises 13 residues. V was clipped by 1 base and J by 3 bases, with 3 bases between them.

The rearrangement joins TRBV21-1 to TRBJ2-3; TRBD1 is the table's D call, not checked against the DNA. TRBV21-1 is a known pseudogene. The CDR3 loop spans 17 amino acids. The CDR3 is CASSSLYHRGPTDTQYF. The DNA for the CDR3 is TGTGCCAGCAGCAGCTTGTACCACAGGGGGCCGACAGATACGCAGTATTTT.

The J gene is TRBJ1-5, the V gene TRBV7-2; D gene ambiguous. The CDR3 runs to 13 residues. From germline, CDR1 is SGHTA and CDR2 FQGNSA. V was shortened by 1 base and J by 7 bases, with 8 bases between the two germline ends. CDR3 bases: TGTGCCAGCAGCTTAGGCTATACACAGCCCCAGCATTTT. Encoded protein: CASSLGYTQPQHF.

The rearrangement joins TRBV10-3 to TRBJ2-7, with D perhaps given as TRBD1 or TRBD2 (5 bases each). There are 15 residues in the CDR3. Per the germline V gene, CDR1 is ENHRY and CDR2 is SYGVKD. V lost 0 bases, J lost 6 bases, and 15 bases lay in between. This chain's CDR3 is CAISESEGRLSEQYF. The CDR3 DNA is TGTGCCATCAGTGAGTCAGAGGGGCGCTTATCCGAGCAGTACTTC.

The chain recombines TRBV19 with TRBJ1-2; TRBD1 matches at 11 bases. CDR1 is LNHDA and CDR2 is SQIVND in the germline V gene (reference sequence). Germline trimming cut 4 bases from V and 4 bases from J; bases unmatched to any gene: 8. The CDR3 sequence is 16 residues long. Here the CDR3 reads CASSTSGGQGGYGYTF. The CDR3 DNA reads TGTGCCAGTAGTACCTCCGGGGGACAGGGGGGCTATGGCTACACCTTC.

The chain has TRBV5-1 and TRBJ1-5; TRBD1 aligns across 7 bases. Germline CDR1 reads SGHRS; CDR2 reads YFSETQ. This CDR3 comprises 15 residues. Trimming cost V 4 bases and J 4 bases; bases outside gene matches: 8. CDR3 DNA: TGCGCCAGCAGCCTGGGACAGTACCCTAATCAGCCCCAGCATTTT. Translating it yields CASSLGQYPNQPQHF.

This sequence joins TRBV18 and TRBJ2-5; D is possibly TRBD1 or TRBD2 (6 bases each). Trimming took 3 bases from V and 5 from J, leaving 16 bases between them. This CDR3 is 15 amino acids long. Germline CDR1 and CDR2: KGHSH and LQKENI. The CDR3 region has the DNA TGTGCCAGCTCACCGGGGGGCAGGGTGGCCGAGACCCAGTACTTC. This codes for CASSPGGRVAETQYF.

This sequence joins TRBV7-9 and TRBJ2-7, with TRBD1 matching over 8 bases. Germline V gene lookup returns CDR1 SEHNR and CDR2 FQNEAQ (reference sequence). The CDR3 contains 16 residues. After removal of 4 bases from V and 2 bases from J, the junction contained 10 bases not matched to a gene. Here the CDR3 reads CASSSETGGWTYEQYF. CDR3 nucleotides: TGTGCCAGCAGCTCCGAAACAGGGGGATGGACCTACGAGCAGTACTTC. The full variable domain, in which reference TRBV7-9 and TRBJ2-7 provide the parts outside the CDR3, is DTGVSQNPRHKITKRGQNVTFRCDPISEHNRLYWYRQTLGQGPEFLTYFQNEAQLEKSRLLSDRFSAERPKGSFSTLEIQRTEQGDSAMYLCASSSETGGWTYEQYFGPGTRLTVT.

This clone was observed a few times. The V and J genes are TRBV7-9 and TRBJ2-1; D remains unclear. Germline CDR1 is SEHNR and CDR2 is FQNEAQ (reference sequence). V was clipped by 5 bases and J by 8 bases, with 10 bases between them. The CDR3 covers 12 residues. The DNA for the CDR3 is TGTGCCAGCAGCCCCGCCCGATATGAGCAGTTCTTC. Encoded protein: CASSPARYEQFF.

On this clone: Relative to the germline gene, one junction end is altered; a read error may explain this. The CDR3 here is CASSPQAALNAEAFF. The CDR3 nucleotides are TGTGCCAGCAGCCCCCAGGCGGCTTTGAACGCTGAAGCTTTCTTT. This chain connects TRBV7-9 to TRBJ1-1; D not certain. The length of the CDR3 is 15 residues. CDR1 is SEHNR, CDR2 FQNEAQ, per germline (reference sequence).

The rearrangement joins TRBV19 to TRBJ1-3; TRBD1 aligns across 9 bases. Per germline, CDR1 LNHDA and CDR2 SQIVND (reference sequence). The CDR3 totals 16 residues. V lost 3 bases to trimming and J lost 4 bases; unmatched junction nucleotides: 7. CDR3 in DNA: TGTGCCAGTAGTATCCCAGGGGACAGGGTCGGAAACACCATATATTTT. Translation: CASSIPGDRVGNTIYF.

CDR3 coding DNA: TGTGCCAGCAGTTACCCCCCACCCGGGCCCCGAACCACCGGGGAGCTGTTTTTT. Protein product: CASSYPPPGPRTTGELFF. V is TRBV6-7 and J is TRBJ2-2; D unresolved. TRBV6-7 qualifies as an ORF whose function is uncertain. Trimming removed 2 bases from V and 4 bases from J, with 20 bases in between. This CDR3 contains 18 residues.

V usage is TRBV11-3 and J usage is TRBJ2-5, with 9 bases aligning to TRBD1. The DNA end favors TRBJ2-7, so the J call may be wrong. The CDR3 has 12 residues. The germline CDR1 and CDR2 sequences are SGHNT and YENEEA. In DNA form, the CDR3 reads TGTGCCAGCAGCAGGGACAGGGACGAGCAGTACTTC. This encodes CASSRDRDEQYF.

This chain joins TRBV19 and TRBJ2-6; the D is unclear. Looked up from germline, CDR1 is LNHDA and CDR2 is SQIVND (reference sequence). The CDR3 runs to 15 residues. Trimming took 6 bases from V and 2 from J, leaving 11 bases between them. In nucleotides, the CDR3 is TGTGCCAGTAGAGGTGGGCTGGCTGGGGCCAACGTCCTGACTTTC. Translating it yields CASRGGLAGANVLTF.